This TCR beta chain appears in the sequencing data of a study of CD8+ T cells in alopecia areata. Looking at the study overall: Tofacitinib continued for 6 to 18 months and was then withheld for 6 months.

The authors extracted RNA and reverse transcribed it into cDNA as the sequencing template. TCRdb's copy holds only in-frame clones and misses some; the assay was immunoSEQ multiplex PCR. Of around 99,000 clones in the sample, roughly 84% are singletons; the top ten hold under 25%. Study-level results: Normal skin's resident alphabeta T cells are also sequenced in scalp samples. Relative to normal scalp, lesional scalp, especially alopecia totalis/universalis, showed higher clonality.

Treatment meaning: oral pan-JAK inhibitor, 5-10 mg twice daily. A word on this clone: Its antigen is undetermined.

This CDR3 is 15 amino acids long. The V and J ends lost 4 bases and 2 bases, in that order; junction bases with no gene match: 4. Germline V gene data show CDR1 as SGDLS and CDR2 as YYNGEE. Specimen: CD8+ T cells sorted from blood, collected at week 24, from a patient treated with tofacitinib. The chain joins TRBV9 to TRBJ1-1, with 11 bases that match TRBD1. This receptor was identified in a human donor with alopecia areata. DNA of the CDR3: TGTGCCAGCAGCACAGGACAGGGGGCAAACACTGAAGCTTTCTTT. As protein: CASSTGQGANTEAFF.